The source of this T cell receptor (beta chain) is a study of blood T cells in healthy people across ages. A second PCR, run for about 7 to 11 cycles, used a sample-barcoded 5' primer plus a J-beta primer mix. Each CDR3 protein is one row after TCRdb ran MiXCR on the 5' RACE reads. The sample has 890,000 or so distinct CDR3 sequences; around two thirds are singletons. Total RNA extraction produced at least 5.5 micrograms (per sample) for the study. This CDR3 comprises 14 residues. Germline V gene data show CDR1 as MNHEY and CDR2 as SVGAGI. V shed 3 bases, J shed 4 bases, and the junction held 2 bases outside the gene matches.

Sequenced sample: blood. The sequence derives from a man aged 25 to 40 in good health. The chain has TRBV6-5 and TRBJ2-2; TRBD1 agrees at 7 bases. The CDR3 reads CASSYGQVTGELFF. The DNA of the CDR3 is TGTGCCAGCAGTTATGGACAGGTCACCGGGGAGCTGTTTTTT.